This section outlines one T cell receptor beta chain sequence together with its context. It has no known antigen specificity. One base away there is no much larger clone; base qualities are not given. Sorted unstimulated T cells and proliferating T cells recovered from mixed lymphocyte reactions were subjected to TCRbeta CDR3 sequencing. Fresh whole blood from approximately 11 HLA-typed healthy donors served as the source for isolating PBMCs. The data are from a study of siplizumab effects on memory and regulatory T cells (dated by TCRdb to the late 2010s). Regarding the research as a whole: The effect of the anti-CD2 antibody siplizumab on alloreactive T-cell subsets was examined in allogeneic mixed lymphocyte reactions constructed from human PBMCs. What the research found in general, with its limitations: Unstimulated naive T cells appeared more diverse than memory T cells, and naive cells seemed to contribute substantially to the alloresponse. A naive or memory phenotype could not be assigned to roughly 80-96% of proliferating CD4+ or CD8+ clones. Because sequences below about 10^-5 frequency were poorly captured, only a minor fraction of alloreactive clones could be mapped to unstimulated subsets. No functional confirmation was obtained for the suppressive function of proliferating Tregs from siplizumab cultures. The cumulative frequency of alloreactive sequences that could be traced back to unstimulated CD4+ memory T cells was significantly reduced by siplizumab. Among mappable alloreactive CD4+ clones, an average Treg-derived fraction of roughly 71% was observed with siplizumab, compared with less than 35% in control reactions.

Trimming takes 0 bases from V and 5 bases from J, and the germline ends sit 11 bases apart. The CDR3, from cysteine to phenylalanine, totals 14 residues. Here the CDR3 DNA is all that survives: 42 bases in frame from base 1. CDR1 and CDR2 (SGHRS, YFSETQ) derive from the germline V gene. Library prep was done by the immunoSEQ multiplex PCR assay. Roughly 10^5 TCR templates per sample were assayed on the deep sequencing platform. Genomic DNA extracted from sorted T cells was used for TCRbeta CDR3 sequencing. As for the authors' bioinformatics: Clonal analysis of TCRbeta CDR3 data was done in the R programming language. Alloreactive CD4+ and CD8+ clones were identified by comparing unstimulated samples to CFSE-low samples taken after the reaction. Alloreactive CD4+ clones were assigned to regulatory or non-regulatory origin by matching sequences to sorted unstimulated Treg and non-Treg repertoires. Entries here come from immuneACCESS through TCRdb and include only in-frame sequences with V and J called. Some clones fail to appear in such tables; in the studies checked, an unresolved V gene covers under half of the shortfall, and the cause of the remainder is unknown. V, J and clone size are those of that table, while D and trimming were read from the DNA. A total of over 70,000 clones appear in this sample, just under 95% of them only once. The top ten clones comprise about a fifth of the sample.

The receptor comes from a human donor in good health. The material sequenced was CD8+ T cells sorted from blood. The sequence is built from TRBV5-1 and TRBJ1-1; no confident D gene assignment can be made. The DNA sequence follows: TGCGCCAGCAGCTTGGGTATCCGAGGGACTGAAGCTTTCTTT. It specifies CASSLGIRGTEAFF. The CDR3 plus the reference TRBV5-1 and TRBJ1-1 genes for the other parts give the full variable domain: KAGVTQTPRYLIKTRGQQVTLSCSPISGHRSVSWYQQTPGQGLQFLFEYFSETQRNKGNFPGRFSGRQFSNSRSEMNVSTLELGDSALYLCASSLGIRGTEAFFGQGTRLTVV.